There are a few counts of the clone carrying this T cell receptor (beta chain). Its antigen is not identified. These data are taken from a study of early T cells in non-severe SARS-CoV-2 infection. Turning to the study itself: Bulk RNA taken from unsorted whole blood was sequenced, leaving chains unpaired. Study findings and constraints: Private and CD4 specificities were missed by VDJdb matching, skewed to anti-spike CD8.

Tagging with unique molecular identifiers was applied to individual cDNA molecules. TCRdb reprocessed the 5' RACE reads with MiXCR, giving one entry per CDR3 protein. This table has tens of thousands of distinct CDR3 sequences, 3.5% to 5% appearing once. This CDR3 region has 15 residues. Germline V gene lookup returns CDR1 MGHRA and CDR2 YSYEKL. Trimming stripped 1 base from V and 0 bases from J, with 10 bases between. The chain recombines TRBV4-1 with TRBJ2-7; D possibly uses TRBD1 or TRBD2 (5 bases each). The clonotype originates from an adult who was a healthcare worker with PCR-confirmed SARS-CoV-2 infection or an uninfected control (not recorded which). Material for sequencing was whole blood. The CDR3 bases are TGCGCCAGCAGCCAAGCCTGGGACGGCTCCTACGAGCAGTACTTC. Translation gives CASSQAWDGSYEQYF.